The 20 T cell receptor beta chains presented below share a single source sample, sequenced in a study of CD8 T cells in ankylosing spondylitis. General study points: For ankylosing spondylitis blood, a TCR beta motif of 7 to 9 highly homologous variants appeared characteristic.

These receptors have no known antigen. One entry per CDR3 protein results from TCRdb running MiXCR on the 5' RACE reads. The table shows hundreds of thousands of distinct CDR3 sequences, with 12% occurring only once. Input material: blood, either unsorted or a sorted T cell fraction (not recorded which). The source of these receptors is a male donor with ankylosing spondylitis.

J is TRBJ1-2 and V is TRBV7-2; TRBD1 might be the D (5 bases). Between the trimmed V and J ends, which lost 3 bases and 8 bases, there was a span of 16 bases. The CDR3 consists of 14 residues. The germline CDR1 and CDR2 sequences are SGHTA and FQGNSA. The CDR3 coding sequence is TGTGCCAGCAGCTTCAAAGGGGCAGAAGAGGGCTACACCTTC. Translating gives CASSFKGAEEGYTF.

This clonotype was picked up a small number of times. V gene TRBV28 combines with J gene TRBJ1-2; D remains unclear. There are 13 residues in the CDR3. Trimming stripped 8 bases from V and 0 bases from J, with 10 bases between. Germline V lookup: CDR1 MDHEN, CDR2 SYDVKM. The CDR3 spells CASQRTSNYGYTF. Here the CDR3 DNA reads TGTGCCAGCCAGAGAACCTCTAACTATGGCTACACCTTC.

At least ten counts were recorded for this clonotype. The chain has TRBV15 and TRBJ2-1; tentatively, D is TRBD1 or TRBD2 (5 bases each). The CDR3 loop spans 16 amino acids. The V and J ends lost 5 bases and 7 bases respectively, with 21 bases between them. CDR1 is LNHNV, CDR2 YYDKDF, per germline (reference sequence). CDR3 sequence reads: CATSPRVGRRRNEQFF. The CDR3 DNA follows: TGTGCCACCAGCCCCCGGGTGGGGCGGAGGCGAAATGAGCAGTTCTTC.

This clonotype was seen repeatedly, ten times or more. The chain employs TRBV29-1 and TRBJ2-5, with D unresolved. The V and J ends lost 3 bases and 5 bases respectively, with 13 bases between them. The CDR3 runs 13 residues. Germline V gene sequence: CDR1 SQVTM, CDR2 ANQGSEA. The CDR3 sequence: CSVDTKLGETQYF. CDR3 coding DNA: TGCAGCGTTGACACGAAGCTAGGGGAGACCCAGTACTTC.

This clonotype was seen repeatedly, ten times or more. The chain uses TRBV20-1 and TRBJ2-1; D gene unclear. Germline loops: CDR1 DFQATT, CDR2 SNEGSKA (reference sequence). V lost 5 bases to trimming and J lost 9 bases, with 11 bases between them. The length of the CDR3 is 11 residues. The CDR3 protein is CSAALRGEQFF. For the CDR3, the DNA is TGCAGTGCTGCCCTGAGAGGTGAGCAGTTCTTC.

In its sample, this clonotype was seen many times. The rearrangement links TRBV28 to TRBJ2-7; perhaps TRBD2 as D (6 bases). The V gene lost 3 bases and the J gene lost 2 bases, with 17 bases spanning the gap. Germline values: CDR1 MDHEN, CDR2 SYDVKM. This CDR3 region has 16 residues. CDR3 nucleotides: TGTGCCAGCAGTTTTGGTTTAGCGGCCCTCGCCTACGAGCAGTACTTC. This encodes CASSFGLAALAYEQYF.

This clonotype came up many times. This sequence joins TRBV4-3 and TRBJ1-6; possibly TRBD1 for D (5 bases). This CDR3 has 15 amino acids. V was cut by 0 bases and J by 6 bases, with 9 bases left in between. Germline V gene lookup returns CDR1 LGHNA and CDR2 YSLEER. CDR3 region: CASSQETGRNSPLHF. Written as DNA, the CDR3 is TGCGCCAGCAGCCAAGAAACGGGACGTAATTCACCCCTCCACTTT.

The CDR3 DNA sequence: TGTGCCAGCTCACCACCGATGGGCCGAGGAGAAAAACTGTTTTTT. Encoded protein: CASSPPMGRGEKLFF. This chain links TRBV18 with TRBJ1-4; the D is unclear. CDR1 KGHSH and CDR2 LQKENI come from the germline V gene. The CDR3 consists of 15 residues. The germline V and J ends were trimmed by 0 bases and 8 bases, with 13 bases remaining between them.

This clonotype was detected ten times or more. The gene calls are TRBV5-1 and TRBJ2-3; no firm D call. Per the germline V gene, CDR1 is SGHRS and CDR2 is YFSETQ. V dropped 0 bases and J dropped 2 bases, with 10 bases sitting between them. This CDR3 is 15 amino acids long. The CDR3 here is CASSLGRSSTDTQYF. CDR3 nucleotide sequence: TGCGCCAGCAGCTTGGGTCGGAGTTCCACAGATACGCAGTATTTT.

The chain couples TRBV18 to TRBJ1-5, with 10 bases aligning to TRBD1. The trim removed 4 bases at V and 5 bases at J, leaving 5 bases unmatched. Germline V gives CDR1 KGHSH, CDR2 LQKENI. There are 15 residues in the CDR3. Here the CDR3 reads CASSHSGTGDQPQHF. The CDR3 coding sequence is TGTGCCAGCTCACATTCCGGGACAGGGGATCAGCCCCAGCATTTT. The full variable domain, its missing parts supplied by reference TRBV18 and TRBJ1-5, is NAGVMQNPRHLVRRRGQEARLRCSPMKGHSHVYWYRQLPEEGLKFMVYLQKENIIDESGMPKERFSAEFPKEGPSILRIQQVVRGDSAAYFCASSHSGTGDQPQHFGDGTRLSIL.

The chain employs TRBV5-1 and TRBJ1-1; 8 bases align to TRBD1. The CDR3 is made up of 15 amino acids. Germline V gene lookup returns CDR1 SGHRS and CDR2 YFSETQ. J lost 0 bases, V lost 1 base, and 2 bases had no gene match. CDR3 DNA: TGCGCCAGCAGCTTGAGGGACAGGTTGAACACTGAAGCTTTCTTT. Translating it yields CASSLRDRLNTEAFF.

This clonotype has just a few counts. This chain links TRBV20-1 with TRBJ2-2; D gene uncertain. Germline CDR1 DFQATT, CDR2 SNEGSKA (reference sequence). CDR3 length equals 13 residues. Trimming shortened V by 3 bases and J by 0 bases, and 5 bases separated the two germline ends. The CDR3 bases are TGCAGTGCTAGTCAGGCGAACACCGGGGAGCTGTTTTTT. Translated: CSASQANTGELFF.

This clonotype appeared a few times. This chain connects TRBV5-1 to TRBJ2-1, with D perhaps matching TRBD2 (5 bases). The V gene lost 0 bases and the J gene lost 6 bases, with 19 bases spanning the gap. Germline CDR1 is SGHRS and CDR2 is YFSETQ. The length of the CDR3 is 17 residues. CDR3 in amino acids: CASSLENGLLAANEQFF. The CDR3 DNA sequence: TGCGCCAGCAGCTTGGAGAACGGACTGCTAGCAGCCAATGAGCAGTTCTTC.

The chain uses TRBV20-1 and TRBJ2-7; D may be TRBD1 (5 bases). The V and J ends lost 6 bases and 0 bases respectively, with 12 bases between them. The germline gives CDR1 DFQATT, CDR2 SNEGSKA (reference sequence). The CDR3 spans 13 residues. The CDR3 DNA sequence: TGCAGTGCGAAAAAGGGGCACTCCTACGAGCAGTACTTC. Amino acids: CSAKKGHSYEQYF.

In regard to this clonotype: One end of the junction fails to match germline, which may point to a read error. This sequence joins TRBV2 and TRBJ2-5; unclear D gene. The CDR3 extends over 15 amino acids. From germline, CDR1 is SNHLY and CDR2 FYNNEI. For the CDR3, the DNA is TGTTCCAGCAGTGGCCGGGTACAAGAGAAGGGGACCCAGTACTTC. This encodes CSSSGRVQEKGTQYF.

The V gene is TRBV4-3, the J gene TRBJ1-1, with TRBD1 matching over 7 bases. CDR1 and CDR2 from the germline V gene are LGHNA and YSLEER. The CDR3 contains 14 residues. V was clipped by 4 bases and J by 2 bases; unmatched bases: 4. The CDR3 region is CASSRGTDNTEAFF. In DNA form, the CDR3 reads TGCGCCAGCAGCCGAGGGACAGATAACACTGAAGCTTTCTTT.

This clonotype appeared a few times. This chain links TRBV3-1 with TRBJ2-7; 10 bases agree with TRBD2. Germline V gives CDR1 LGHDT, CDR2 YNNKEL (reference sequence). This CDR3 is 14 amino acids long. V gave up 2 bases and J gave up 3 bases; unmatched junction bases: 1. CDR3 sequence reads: CASSQLAGDYEQYF. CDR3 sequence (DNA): TGTGCCAGCAGCCAACTAGCGGGAGACTACGAGCAGTACTTC.

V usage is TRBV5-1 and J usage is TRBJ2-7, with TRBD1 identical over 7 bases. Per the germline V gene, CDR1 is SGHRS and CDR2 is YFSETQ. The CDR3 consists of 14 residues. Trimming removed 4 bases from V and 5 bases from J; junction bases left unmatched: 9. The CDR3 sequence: CASSTGQPADEQYF. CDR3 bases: TGCGCCAGCAGCACGGGACAGCCCGCGGACGAGCAGTACTTC.

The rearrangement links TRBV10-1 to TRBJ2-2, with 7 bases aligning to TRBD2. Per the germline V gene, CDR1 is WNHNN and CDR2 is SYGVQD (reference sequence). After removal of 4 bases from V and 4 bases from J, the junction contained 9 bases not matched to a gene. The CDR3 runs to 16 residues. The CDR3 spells CASSVSSGAPTGELFF. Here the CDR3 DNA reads TGCGCCAGCAGTGTTTCTAGCGGAGCACCCACCGGGGAGCTGTTTTTT.

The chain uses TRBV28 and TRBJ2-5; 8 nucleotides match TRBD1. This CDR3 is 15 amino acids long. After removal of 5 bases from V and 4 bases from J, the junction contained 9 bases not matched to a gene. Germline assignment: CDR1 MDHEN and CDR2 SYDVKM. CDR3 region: CASSRWTGLAETQYF. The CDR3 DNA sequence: TGTGCCAGCAGTCGCTGGACAGGGCTTGCAGAGACCCAGTACTTC. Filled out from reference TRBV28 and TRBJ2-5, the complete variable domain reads DVKVTQSSRYLVKRTGEKVFLECVQDMDHENMFWYRQDPGLGLRLIYFSYDVKMKEKGDIPEGYSVSREKKERFSLILESASTNQTSMYLCASSRWTGLAETQYFGPGTRLLVL.